This T cell receptor beta chain was retrieved from a study of cytomegalovirus exposure and HLA in healthy donors. Broader study findings: The investigators catalogued 164 TCR beta chains as cytomegalovirus-associated. Rare sequences made up most TCRs, while some public TCRs were found in many donors.

PCR involved 60 Vbeta and 13 Jbeta primers. The method was immunoSEQ multiplex PCR; TCRdb's version includes in-frame clones alone and lacks a portion of them. The sample consists of around 75,000 clones, approximately 80% of them appearing once. V was clipped by 6 bases and J by 7 bases, with 16 bases between them. CDR1 MDHEN and CDR2 SYDVKM come from the germline V gene. This CDR3 comprises 14 residues. About this clone: Its antigen is currently unknown.

The TCR originated in a man younger than 30 in good health and CMV-seronegative. What was sequenced was PBMCs. The chain employs TRBV28 and TRBJ1-5; no clear D gene. This CDR3 is CASSLQSGSQPQHF. Written as DNA, the CDR3 is TGTGCCAGCAGCCTCCAGTCGGGTTCGCAGCCCCAGCATTTT.